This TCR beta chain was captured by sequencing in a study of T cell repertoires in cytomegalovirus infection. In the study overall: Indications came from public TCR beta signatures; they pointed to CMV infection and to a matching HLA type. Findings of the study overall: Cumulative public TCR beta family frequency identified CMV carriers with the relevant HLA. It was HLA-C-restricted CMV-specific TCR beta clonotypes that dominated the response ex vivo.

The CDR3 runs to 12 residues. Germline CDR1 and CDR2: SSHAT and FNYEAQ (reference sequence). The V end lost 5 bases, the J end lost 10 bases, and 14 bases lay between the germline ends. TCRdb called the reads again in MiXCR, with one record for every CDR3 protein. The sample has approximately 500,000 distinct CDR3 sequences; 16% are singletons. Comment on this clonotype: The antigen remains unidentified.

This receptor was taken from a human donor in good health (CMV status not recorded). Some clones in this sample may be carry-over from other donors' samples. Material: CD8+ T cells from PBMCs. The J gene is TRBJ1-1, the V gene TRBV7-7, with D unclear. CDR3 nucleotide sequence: TGTGCCAGCAGCCCATTAGATTCGGGAGCTTTCTTT. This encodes CASSPLDSGAFF.